Below, one T cell receptor beta chain is given with its context. Antigen: not known. Produced via immunoSEQ multiplex PCR; TCRdb's table is partial and in-frame only. Among roughly 84,000 clones listed, 80% to 90% were seen once. The sample is drawn from a study of T cell responses to AZD1222 COVID-19 vaccine. Overall study findings and caveats: Repertoires were sampled only after the peak T cell response. Nearly half of spike-specific TCRs reportedly target variant regions that are unmutated in the B.1.351 and B.1.1.7 variants.

The CDR3 has 17 residues. The V gene end was trimmed by 3 bases and the J gene end by 3 bases; junction bases not matched to a gene: 5. Germline loops: CDR1 KGHSH, CDR2 LQKENI. Analysis merged second doses at about 4 or about 12 weeks. Sequenced material: peripheral blood, taken 28 days after the second AZD1222 dose. The source of this sequence is an adult who received the AZD1222 COVID-19 vaccine. V is TRBV18 and J is TRBJ2-6; 10 positions match TRBD1. CDR3 residues: CASSPTGGAYGANVLTF. CDR3 in DNA: TGTGCCAGCTCACCGACAGGGGGCGCGTATGGGGCCAACGTCCTGACTTTC.